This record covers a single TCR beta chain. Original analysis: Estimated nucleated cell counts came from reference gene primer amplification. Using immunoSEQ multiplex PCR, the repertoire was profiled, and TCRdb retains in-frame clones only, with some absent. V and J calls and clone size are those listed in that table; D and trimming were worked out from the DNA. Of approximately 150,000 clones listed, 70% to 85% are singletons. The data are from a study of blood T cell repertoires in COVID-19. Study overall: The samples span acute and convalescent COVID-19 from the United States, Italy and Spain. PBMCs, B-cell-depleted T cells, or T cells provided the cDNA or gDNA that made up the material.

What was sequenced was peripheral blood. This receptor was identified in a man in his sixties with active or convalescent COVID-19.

DNA for the CDR3: TGTGCCAGCAGTTCCATAGCGGGAGGCTCCTACAATGAGCAGTTCTTC. Its translation is CASSSIAGGSYNEQFF. This sequence joins TRBV28 and TRBJ2-1; 10 nucleotides align to TRBD2. V shed 4 bases, J shed 0 bases, and the junction held 3 bases outside the gene matches. CDR1 and CDR2 (germline): MDHEN, SYDVKM. The CDR3 contains 16 residues.